This TCR beta chain derives from a study of cytomegalovirus exposure and HLA in healthy donors. General observations from the study: In vitro data verified a few CMV-associated chains as specific for CMV antigens.

The V gene's germline CDR1 is SGHRS and CDR2 YFSETQ. CDR3 size: 16 residues. J gave up 2 bases and V 4 bases, and 9 bases lay outside the gene matches. Clones were sequenced by immunoSEQ multiplex PCR, and TCRdb holds only the in-frame ones, with some missing. The sample has 100,000 to 150,000 clones, roughly 82% seen once; the top ten hold approximately 4.9%. This clone was detected a few times. Its specificity is unknown. The chain is built from TRBV5-1 and TRBJ2-1; TRBD2 agrees at 7 bases. The sequence came from a man between 18 and 29 years old in good health and CMV-seronegative. What was sequenced was PBMCs. CDR3 residues: CASSPISSGPYNEQFF. CDR3 nucleotides: TGCGCCAGCAGCCCCATTTCTAGCGGCCCCTACAATGAGCAGTTCTTC.